These 14 T cell receptor beta chains share one sample of origin, sequenced in a study of Ad26.COV2.S vaccination and SARS-CoV-2 variants. Treatment given: some 20 received Ad26.COV2.S at low or high dose, single or two shots; roughly five received placebo; per-sample allocation not given. It was on day 63 after the first vaccine or placebo injection that samples were taken. Sequencing was performed with immunoSEQ multiplex PCR; in TCRdb, only in-frame clones are kept and a portion is missing. The table shows 350,000 to 500,000 clones, with 90% occurring only once. Sample: peripheral blood, taken in a trial of Ad26.COV2.S vaccine versus placebo. All receptors derive from a person aged 18 to 59 who received the Ad26.COV2.S COVID-19 vaccine or a placebo.

The chain recombines TRBV9 with TRBJ1-3; tentative D call: TRBD1 (5 bases). CDR1 is SGDLS and CDR2 is YYNGEE in the germline V gene. V lost 4 bases and J lost 4, with 27 bases in between. This CDR3 contains 19 residues. The DNA of the CDR3 is TGTGCCAGCAGCCTCGTTGGGGGTCAACCGGCGGCTTACGGAAACACCATATATTTT. Translating gives CASSLVGGQPAAYGNTIYF.

The V call is TRBV24-1, the J call TRBJ2-1; D not certain. V dropped 3 bases and J dropped 6 bases, with 2 bases sitting between them. Germline V gives CDR1 KGHDR, CDR2 SFDVKD. The CDR3 has 11 amino acids. The CDR3 reads CATSDSNEQFF. The CDR3 DNA is TGTGCCACCAGTGATAGCAATGAGCAGTTCTTC.

The chain recombines TRBV10-3 with TRBJ2-7; D might be TRBD2 (5 bases). Looked up from germline, CDR1 is ENHRY and CDR2 is SYGVKD. The CDR3 sequence is 18 residues long. V was clipped by 0 bases and J by 4 bases, with 22 bases between them. The CDR3 nucleotides read TGTGCCATCAGTGAGTCTCCTAAGTGGGGAGACGGGTCGTACGAGCAGTACTTC. It encodes CAISESPKWGDGSYEQYF.

J is TRBJ2-3 and V is TRBV5-1; 13 nucleotides line up with TRBD2. Looked up from germline, CDR1 is SGHRS and CDR2 is YFSETQ. The CDR3 runs 17 residues. V was clipped by 0 bases and J by 2 bases; unmatched bases: 3. The CDR3 DNA follows: TGCGCCAGCAGCTTGGGGGGGACTAGCGGGAACACAGATACGCAGTATTTT. Translating it yields CASSLGGTSGNTDTQYF.

V and J are TRBV6-2 or TRBV6-3 and TRBJ2-1; TRBD1 is a possible D gene (6 bases). The CDR3 runs 12 residues. Germline lookup yields CDR1 MNHEY and CDR2 SVGEGT. The V gene lost 6 bases and the J gene lost 9 bases, with 12 bases spanning the gap. CDR3 loop: CASSSTGFEQFF. DNA for the CDR3: TGTGCCAGCAGCTCCACAGGGTTTGAGCAGTTCTTC.

The chain employs TRBV10-3 and TRBJ1-4; no reliable D call. The length of the CDR3 is 14 residues. The V gene lost 3 bases and the J gene lost 5 bases, with 10 bases spanning the gap. Germline CDR1 is ENHRY and CDR2 is SYGVKD. The CDR3 coding sequence is TGTGCCATCAGTGAAATGGGAATCAATGAAAAACTGTTTTTT. Translation gives CAISEMGINEKLFF.

V usage is TRBV20-1 and J usage is TRBJ2-1; tentative D call: TRBD2 (5 bases). Trimming took off 6 bases at V and 5 bases at J, with 5 bases between the two ends. CDR1 is DFQATT and CDR2 is SNEGSKA in the germline V gene (reference sequence). The CDR3 has 10 residues. CDR3 sequence (DNA): TGCAGTGCAGCGGACAATGAGCAGTTCTTC. This gives the protein CSAADNEQFF.

The J gene is TRBJ2-3, the V gene TRBV19; D gene uncertain. The germline V gene has CDR1 LNHDA and CDR2 SQIVND (reference sequence). Trimming took off 7 bases at V and 2 bases at J, with 13 bases between the two ends. The CDR3 has 14 amino acids. The CDR3 bases are TGTGCCAGTACCACGTCTTTCACCACAGATACGCAGTATTTT. Translating it yields CASTTSFTTDTQYF.

The gene calls are TRBV27 and TRBJ2-7, with D perhaps matching TRBD2 (5 bases). V lost 5 bases and J 7 bases, leaving 21 bases between the germline ends. The CDR3 contains 15 residues. The germline V gene has CDR1 MNHEY and CDR2 SMNVEV (reference sequence). CDR3 protein: CASSPRIALTGEQYF. The CDR3 bases are TGTGCCAGCAGTCCCAGGATAGCACTAACGGGGGAGCAGTACTTC.

In its sample, this clone was seen a few times. The chain uses TRBV18 and TRBJ1-1, with D tentatively TRBD1 (5 bases). CDR1 is KGHSH, CDR2 LQKENI, per germline. Trimming removed 6 bases at V and 4 bases at J, with 15 bases between. CDR3 size: 14 residues. CDR3 bases: TGTGCCAGCTCGCCCGGGGGAGGCGGCACTGAAGCTTTCTTT. Its protein product is CASSPGGGGTEAFF.

This chain joins TRBV5-1 and TRBJ1-4, with a weak D call TRBD1 (6 bases). In germline, CDR1 is SGHRS, CDR2 YFSETQ. The ends were cut back, 2 bases at V and 6 bases at J, with 14 bases in the middle. The CDR3 is 15 residues long. The CDR3 reads CASSFQGRSDEKLFF. The DNA for the CDR3 is TGCGCCAGCAGCTTCCAGGGGCGGTCGGATGAAAAACTGTTTTTT.

The V and J genes are TRBV16 and TRBJ1-3, with no clear D. CDR1 KGHSY and CDR2 FQNENV come from the germline V gene. This CDR3 comprises 15 residues. The V and J ends lost 2 bases and 2 bases respectively, with 10 bases between them. The CDR3 here is CASSQTPRPGNTIYF. CDR3 bases: TGTGCCAGCAGCCAAACCCCTCGGCCTGGAAACACCATATATTTT.

V is TRBV3-1 (or the pseudogene TRBV3-2) and J is TRBJ2-7, with D perhaps matching TRBD2 (6 bases). Germline V gives CDR1 LGHDT, CDR2 YNNKEL (reference sequence). Trimming stripped 0 bases from V and 3 bases from J, with 12 bases between. The CDR3 is made up of 15 amino acids. The CDR3 loop reads CASSQDRLAIYEQYF. Written as DNA, the CDR3 is TGTGCCAGCAGCCAAGATCGCCTAGCGATCTACGAGCAGTACTTC.

CDR3 DNA sequence: TGTGCCAGCAGCCCCTTGACAGGGAATGGCTACACCTTC. Translating it yields CASSPLTGNGYTF. The chain combines TRBV3-1 (or the pseudogene TRBV3-2) with TRBJ1-2; the match to TRBD1 covers 7 bases. The ends lost 4 bases at V and 6 bases at J; junction bases unmatched: 5. The CDR3 extends over 13 amino acids. CDR1 is LGHDT, CDR2 YNNKEL, per germline (reference sequence).